The clone carrying this T cell receptor (beta chain) has more than one count but fewer than ten. What it binds is unknown. This sample is drawn from a study of beta chain features in type 1 diabetes. Expressed TCRB transcripts were sequenced because the isolated RNA had all been reverse transcribed beforehand. The method was immunoSEQ multiplex PCR; TCRdb's version includes in-frame clones alone and lacks a portion of them. The sample lists around 180,000 clones, 7.8% occurring once. Overall study results and limits: All four CD4+ subsets from Type 1 diabetes patients carried moderately but significantly shorter TCRB CDR3s.

The CDR3 has 14 amino acids. From germline, CDR1 is SQVTM and CDR2 ANQGSEA. The J segment lost 4 bases and the V segment lost 2 bases, leaving 3 bases of the junction unmatched. The sample taken for sequencing was central memory CD4+ T cells from blood. The rearrangement links TRBV29-1 to TRBJ1-2; 11 bases match TRBD1. The clonotype was recovered from a woman in her thirties or forties with type 1 diabetes. The CDR3 loop is CSVERDRGIYGYTF. In DNA, the CDR3 is TGCAGCGTTGAACGGGACAGGGGGATCTATGGCTACACCTTC.